This TCR beta chain was recorded in a study of kidney transplant recipient with SARS-CoV-2 infection. TCRdb re-called the reads with MiXCR, one entry per CDR3 protein. The table lists under 250,000 distinct CDR3 sequences, 29% of them singletons. This CDR3 is 14 amino acids long. Germline V gives CDR1 SGHVS, CDR2 FNYEAQ. Trimming took 5 bases from V and 4 from J; bases not matched to a gene: 7. A few counts support this clonotype. The sequenced sample was a blood sample, obtained at baseline and around day 120 from a kidney transplant recipient. The source is a male patient younger than 45 who had COVID-19 and was a kidney transplant recipient. The graft donor may account for some of the T cells. This chain joins TRBV7-6 and TRBJ2-7; 8 bases align to TRBD1. CDR3 sequence: CASSNPQGAYEQYF. As DNA, the CDR3 is TGTGCCAGCAGCAACCCGCAGGGGGCTTACGAGCAGTACTTC.